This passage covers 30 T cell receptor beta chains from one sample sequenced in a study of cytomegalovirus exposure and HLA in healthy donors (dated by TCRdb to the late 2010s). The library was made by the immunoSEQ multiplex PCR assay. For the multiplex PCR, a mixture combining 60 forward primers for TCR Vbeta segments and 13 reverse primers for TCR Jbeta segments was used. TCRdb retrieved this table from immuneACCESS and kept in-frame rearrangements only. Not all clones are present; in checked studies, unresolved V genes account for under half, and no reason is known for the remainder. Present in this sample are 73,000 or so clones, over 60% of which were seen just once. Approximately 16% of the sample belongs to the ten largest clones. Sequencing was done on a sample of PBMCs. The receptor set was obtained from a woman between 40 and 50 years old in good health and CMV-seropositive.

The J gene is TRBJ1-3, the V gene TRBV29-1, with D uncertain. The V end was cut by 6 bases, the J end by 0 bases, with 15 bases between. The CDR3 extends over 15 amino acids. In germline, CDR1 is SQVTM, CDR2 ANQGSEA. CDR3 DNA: TGCAGCGTAAGACGTGACGGGAACTCTGGAAACACCATATATTTT. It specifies CSVRRDGNSGNTIYF.

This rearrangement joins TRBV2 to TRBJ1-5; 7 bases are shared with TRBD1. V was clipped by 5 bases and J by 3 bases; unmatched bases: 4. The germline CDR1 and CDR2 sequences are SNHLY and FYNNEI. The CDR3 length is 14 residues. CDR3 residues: CASSIGQVNQPQHF. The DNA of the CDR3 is TGTGCCAGCAGTATCGGACAGGTCAATCAGCCCCAGCATTTT.

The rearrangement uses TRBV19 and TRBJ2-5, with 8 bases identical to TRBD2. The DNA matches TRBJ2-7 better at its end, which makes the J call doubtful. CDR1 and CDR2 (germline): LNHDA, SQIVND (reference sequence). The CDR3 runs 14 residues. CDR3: CASSLSGGPLEQYF. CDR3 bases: TGTGCCAGTAGTTTATCGGGAGGGCCTCTCGAGCAGTACTTC.

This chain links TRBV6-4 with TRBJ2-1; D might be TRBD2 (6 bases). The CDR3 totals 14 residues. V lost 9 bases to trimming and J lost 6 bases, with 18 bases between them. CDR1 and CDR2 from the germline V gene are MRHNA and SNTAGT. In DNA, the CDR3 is TGTGCCAGATGGGAGGCCGCTGGGAGCAATGAGCAGTTCTTC. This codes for CARWEAAGSNEQFF.

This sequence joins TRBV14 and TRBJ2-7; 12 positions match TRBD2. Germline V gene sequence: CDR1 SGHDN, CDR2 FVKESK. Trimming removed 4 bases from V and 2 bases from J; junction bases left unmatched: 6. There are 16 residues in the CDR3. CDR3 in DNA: TGTGCCAGCAGCCTTCGGACTAGCGGGGACACCTACGAGCAGTACTTC. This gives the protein CASSLRTSGDTYEQYF.

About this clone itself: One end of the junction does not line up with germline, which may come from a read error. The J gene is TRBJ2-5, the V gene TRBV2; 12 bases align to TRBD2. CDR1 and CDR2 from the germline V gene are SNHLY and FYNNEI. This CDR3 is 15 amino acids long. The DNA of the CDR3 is TGTGCCGGCAGACTAGCGGGGGCGGACCAAGAGACCCAGTACTTC. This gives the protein CAGRLAGADQETQYF.

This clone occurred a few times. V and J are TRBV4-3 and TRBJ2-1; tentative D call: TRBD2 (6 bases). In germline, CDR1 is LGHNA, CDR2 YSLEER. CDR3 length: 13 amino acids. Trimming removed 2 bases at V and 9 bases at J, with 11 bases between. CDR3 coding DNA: TGCGCCAGCAGCCAACCCGGGACTTTTGAGCAGTTCTTC. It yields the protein CASSQPGTFEQFF.

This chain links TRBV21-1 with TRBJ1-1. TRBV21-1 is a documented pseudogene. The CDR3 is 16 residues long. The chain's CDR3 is CASSIRGGGVGTEAFF. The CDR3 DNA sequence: TGTGCCAGCAGCATTCGCGGGGGGGGCGTTGGCACTGAAGCTTTCTTT.

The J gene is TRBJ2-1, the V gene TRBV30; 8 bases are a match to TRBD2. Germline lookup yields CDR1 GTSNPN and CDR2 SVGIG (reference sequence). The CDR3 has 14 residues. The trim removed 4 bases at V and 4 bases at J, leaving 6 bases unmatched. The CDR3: CAWNSAGAYNEQFF. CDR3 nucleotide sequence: TGTGCCTGGAACTCAGCGGGGGCATACAATGAGCAGTTCTTC.

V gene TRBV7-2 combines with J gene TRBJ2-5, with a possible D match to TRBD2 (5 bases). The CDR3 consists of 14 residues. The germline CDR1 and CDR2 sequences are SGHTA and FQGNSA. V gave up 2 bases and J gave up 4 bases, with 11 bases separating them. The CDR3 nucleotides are TGTGCCAGCAGCTTATTCTTAGCGTTAGAGACCCAGTACTTC. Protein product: CASSLFLALETQYF.

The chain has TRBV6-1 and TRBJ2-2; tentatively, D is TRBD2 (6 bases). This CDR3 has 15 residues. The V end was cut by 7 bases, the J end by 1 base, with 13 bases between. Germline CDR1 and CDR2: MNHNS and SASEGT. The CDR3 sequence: CASKGSAGNTGELFF. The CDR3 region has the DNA TGTGCCAGCAAAGGCTCAGCGGGGAACACCGGGGAGCTGTTTTTT.

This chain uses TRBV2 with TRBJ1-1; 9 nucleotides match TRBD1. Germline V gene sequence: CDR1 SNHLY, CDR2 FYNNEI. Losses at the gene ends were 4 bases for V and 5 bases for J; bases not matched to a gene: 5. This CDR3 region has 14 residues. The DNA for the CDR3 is TGTGCCAGCAGTGGTAACAGGGGGCGGACTGAAGCTTTCTTT. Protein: CASSGNRGRTEAFF.

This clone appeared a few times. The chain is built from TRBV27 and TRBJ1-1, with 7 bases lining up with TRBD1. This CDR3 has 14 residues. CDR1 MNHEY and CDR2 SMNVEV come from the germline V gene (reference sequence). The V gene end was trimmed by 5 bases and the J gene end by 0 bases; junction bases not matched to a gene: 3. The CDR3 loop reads CASSTGDMNTEAFF. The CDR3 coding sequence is TGTGCCAGCAGTACAGGGGATATGAACACTGAAGCTTTCTTT.

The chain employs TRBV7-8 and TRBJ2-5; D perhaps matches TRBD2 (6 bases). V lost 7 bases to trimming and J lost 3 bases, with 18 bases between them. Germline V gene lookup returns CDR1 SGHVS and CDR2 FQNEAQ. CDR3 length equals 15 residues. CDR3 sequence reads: CASTLTGTDEETQYF. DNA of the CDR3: TGTGCCAGCACCCTGACCGGGACTGACGAAGAGACCCAGTACTTC. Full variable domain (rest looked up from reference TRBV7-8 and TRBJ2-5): GAGVSQSPRYKVAKRGQDVALRCDPISGHVSLFWYQQALGQGPEFLTYFQNEAQLDKSGLPSDRFFAERPEGSVSTLKIQRTQQEDSAVYLCASTLTGTDEETQYFGPGTRLLVL.

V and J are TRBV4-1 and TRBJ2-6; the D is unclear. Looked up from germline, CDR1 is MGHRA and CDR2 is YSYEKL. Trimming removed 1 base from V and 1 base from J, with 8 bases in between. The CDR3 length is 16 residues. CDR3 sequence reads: CASSQGAGSGANVLTF. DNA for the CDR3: TGCGCCAGCAGCCAAGGGGCCGGATCTGGGGCCAACGTCCTGACTTTC.

This chain's CDR3 is CASSPRGESYEQYF. The CDR3 bases are TGTGCCAGCTCACCAAGGGGTGAATCCTACGAGCAGTACTTC. The J gene is TRBJ2-7, the V gene TRBV18, with D tentatively TRBD1 (5 bases). This CDR3 comprises 14 residues. V gave up 2 bases and J gave up 1 base, with 9 bases separating them. The germline gives CDR1 KGHSH, CDR2 LQKENI.

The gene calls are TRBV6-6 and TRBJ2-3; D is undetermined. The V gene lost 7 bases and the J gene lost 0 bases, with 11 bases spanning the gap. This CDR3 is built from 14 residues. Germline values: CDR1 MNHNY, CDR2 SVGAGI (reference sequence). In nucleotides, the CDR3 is TGTGCCAGCATACGGCGAGGCAGCACAGATACGCAGTATTTT. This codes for CASIRRGSTDTQYF.

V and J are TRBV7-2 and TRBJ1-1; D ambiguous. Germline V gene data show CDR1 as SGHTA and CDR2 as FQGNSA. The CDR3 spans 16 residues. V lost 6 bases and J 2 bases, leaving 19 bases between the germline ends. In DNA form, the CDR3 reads TGTGCCAGCAGTCGGCCCGCCCGCACAGTTAACACTGAAGCTTTCTTT. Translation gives CASSRPARTVNTEAFF.

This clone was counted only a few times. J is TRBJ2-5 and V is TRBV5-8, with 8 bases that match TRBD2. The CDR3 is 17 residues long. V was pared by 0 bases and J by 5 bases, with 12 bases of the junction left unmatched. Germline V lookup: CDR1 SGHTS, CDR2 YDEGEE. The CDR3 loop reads CASSLGVWSGSVETQYF. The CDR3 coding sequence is TGTGCCAGCAGCTTGGGGGTTTGGAGCGGGAGTGTGGAGACCCAGTACTTC.

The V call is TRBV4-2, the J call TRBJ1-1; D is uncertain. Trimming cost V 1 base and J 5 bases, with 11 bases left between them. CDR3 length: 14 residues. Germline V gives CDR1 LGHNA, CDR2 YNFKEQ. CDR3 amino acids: CASSQVTPGTEAFF. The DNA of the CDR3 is TGTGCCAGCAGCCAAGTGACCCCGGGGACTGAAGCTTTCTTT.

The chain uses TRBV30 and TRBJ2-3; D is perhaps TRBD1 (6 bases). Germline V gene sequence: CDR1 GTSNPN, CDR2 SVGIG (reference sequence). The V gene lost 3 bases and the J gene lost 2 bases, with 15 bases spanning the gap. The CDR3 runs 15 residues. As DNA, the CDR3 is TGTGCCTGGAGCTCGGACAGCCTAATCACAGATACGCAGTATTTT. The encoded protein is CAWSSDSLITDTQYF.

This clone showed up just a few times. The CDR3 loop is CASSVTSGASSYEQYF. The CDR3 DNA reads as TGCGCCAGCAGCGTGACTAGCGGGGCCAGCTCCTACGAGCAGTACTTC. The genes are TRBV5-1 and TRBJ2-7; 11 nucleotides line up with TRBD2. After removal of 4 bases from V and 0 bases from J, the junction contained 6 bases not matched to a gene. CDR3 length equals 16 residues. Looked up from germline, CDR1 is SGHRS and CDR2 is YFSETQ. Drawing the rest from reference TRBV5-1 and TRBJ2-7, the complete variable domain is KAGVTQTPRYLIKTRGQQVTLSCSPISGHRSVSWYQQTPGQGLQFLFEYFSETQRNKGNFPGRFSGRQFSNSRSEMNVSTLELGDSALYLCASSVTSGASSYEQYFGPGTRLTVT.

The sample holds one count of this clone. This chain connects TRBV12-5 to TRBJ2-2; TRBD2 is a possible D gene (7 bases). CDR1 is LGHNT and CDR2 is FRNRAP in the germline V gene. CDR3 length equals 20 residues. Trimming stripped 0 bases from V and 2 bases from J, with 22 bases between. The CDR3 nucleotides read TGTGCTAGTGGTTTGGTACTACAGGGACTAAAACTAAATAACACCGGGGAGCTGTTTTTT. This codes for CASGLVLQGLKLNNTGELFF.

The CDR3 is CASSRPGTGDGYTF. The CDR3, as DNA: TGTGCCAGCAGTCGTCCCGGGACAGGGGATGGCTACACCTTC. The chain joins TRBV2 to TRBJ1-2; 10 bases are a match to TRBD1. The germline CDR1 and CDR2 sequences are SNHLY and FYNNEI. CDR3 length: 14 amino acids. Trimming removed 5 bases from V and 6 bases from J; junction bases left unmatched: 6. The whole variable domain, filled in from reference TRBV2 and TRBJ1-2, reads EPEVTQTPSHQVTQMGQEVILRCVPISNHLYFYWYRQILGQKVEFLVSFYNNEISEKSEIFDDQFSVERPDGSNFTLKIRSTKLEDSAMYFCASSRPGTGDGYTFGSGTRLTVV.

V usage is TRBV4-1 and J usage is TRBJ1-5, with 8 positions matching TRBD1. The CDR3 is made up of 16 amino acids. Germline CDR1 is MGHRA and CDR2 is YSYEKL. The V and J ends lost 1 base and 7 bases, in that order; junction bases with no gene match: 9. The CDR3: CASSQADRDGRQPQHF. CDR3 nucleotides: TGCGCCAGCAGCCAAGCGGACAGGGACGGGAGGCAGCCCCAGCATTTT.

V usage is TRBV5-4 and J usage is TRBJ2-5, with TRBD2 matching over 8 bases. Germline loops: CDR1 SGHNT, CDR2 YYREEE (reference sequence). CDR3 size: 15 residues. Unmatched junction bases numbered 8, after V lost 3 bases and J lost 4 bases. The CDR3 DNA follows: TGTGCCAGCAGCTCCGACGGCGGGGGGACAGAGACCCAGTACTTC. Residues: CASSSDGGGTETQYF.

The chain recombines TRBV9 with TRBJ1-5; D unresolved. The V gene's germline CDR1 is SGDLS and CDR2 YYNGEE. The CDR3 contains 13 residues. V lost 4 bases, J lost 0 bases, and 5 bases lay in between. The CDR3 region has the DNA TGTGCCAGCAGCCGGTCTAGCAATCAGCCCCAGCATTTT. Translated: CASSRSSNQPQHF.

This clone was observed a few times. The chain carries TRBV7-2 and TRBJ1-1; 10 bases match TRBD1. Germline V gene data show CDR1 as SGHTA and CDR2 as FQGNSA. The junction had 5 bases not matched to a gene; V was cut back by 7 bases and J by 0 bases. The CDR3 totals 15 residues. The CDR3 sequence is CASTRDRGMNTEAFF. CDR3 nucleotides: TGTGCCAGCACCCGGGACAGGGGTATGAACACTGAAGCTTTCTTT.

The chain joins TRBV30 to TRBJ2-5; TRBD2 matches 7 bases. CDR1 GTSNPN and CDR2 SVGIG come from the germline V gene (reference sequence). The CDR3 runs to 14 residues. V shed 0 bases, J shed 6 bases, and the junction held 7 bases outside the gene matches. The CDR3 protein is CAWSVGDYPKTQYF. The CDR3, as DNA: TGTGCCTGGAGTGTAGGGGACTACCCCAAGACCCAGTACTTC.

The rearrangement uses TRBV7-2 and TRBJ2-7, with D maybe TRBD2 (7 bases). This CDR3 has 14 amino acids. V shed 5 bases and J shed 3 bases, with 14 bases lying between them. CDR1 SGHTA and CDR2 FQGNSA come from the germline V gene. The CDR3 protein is CASSPSRGGYEQYF. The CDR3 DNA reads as TGTGCCAGCAGCCCATCAAGGGGGGGCTACGAGCAGTACTTC.